This TCR beta chain was obtained from a study of blood T cells in healthy people across ages. Study-wide results and limits: For the donors, CMV status was unknown and possibly confounded expanded clonotype changes.

This CDR3 has 12 residues. Looked up from germline, CDR1 is SQVTM and CDR2 is ANQGSEA. Trimming pared 3 bases from V and 0 bases from J, leaving 6 bases between. Primed by a sample-barcoded 5' primer and a J-beta primer mix, a second PCR proceeded for roughly 6 to 12 cycles. Via MiXCR, TCRdb re-called the 5' RACE reads, giving one row per CDR3 protein. The table includes about 1.4 million distinct CDR3 sequences, approximately 63% detected once. The extraction recovered at least 5.5 micrograms of total RNA per sample. Concerning this clonotype itself: Its cognate antigen is unknown.

Sequencing used blood. The V call is TRBV29-1, the J call TRBJ2-7; D is uncertain. This receptor was taken from a man aged 18-30 years in good health. CDR3 coding DNA: TGCAGCGTTGAGAAGAGCTCCTACGAGCAGTACTTC. This sequence encodes CSVEKSSYEQYF.